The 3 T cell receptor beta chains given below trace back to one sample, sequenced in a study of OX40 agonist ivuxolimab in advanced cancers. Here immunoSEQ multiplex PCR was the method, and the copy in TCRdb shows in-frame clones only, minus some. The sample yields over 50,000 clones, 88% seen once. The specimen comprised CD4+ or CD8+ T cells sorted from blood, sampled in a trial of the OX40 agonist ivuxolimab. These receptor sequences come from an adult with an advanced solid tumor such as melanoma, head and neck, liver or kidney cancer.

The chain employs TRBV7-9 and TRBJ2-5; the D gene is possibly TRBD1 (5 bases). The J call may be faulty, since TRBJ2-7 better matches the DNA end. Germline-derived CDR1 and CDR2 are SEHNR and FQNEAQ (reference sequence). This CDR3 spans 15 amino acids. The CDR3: CASSLAPSRGYEQYF. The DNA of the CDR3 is TGTGCCAGCAGCTTAGCCCCAAGTAGGGGCTACGAGCAGTACTTC.

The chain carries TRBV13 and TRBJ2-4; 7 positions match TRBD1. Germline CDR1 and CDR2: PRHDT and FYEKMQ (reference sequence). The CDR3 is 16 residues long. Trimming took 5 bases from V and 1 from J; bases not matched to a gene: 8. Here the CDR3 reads CASSEGTVSAKNIQYF. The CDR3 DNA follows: TGTGCCAGCAGCGAAGGGACAGTTAGTGCCAAAAACATTCAGTACTTC.

The CDR3 region is CASSTWTSPSNSQYF. In DNA, the CDR3 is TGTGCCAGCAGCACGTGGACTTCCCCGTCTAATTCGCAGTATTTT. V usage is TRBV7-2 and J usage is TRBJ2-3; tentatively, D is TRBD2 (5 bases). There are 15 residues in the CDR3. V dropped 5 bases and J dropped 10 bases, with 22 bases sitting between them. Germline lookup yields CDR1 SGHTA and CDR2 FQGNSA. The full variable domain, in which reference TRBV7-2 and TRBJ2-3 provide the parts outside the CDR3, is GAGVSQSPSNKVTEKGKDVELRCDPISGHTALYWYRQSLGQGLEFLIYFQGNSAPDKSGLPSDRFSAERTGGSVSTLTIQRTQQEDSAVYLCASSTWTSPSNSQYFGPGTRLTVL.